A selection of T cell receptor beta chains follows, all from one sample in a study of response to subunit inactivated influenza vaccine. TCRdb processed the RT-PCR reads anew with MiXCR; each CDR3 protein has one entry. The sample includes 650,000 to 800,000 distinct CDR3 sequences, roughly 14% of them seen just once. Source: PBMCs from blood, taken roughly 2 weeks before vaccination. The receptors derive from a man in his fifties who received an inactivated influenza vaccine. CDR3s include the opening cysteine and the closing phenylalanine or tryptophan.

TRBV18	TRBJ1-5	CASSRTGGVSNQPQHF
TRBV12-3/TRBV12-4	TRBJ2-5	CASTFPGDLAQYF
TRBV7-3	TRBJ2-3	CASSLVLGPPGTDTQYF
TRBV5-1	TRBJ2-3	CASSLSVAGSTDTQYF
TRBV5-5	TRBJ2-1	CASSSAPPGARHEQFF
TRBV29-1	TRBJ2-7	CSVEGLGGDRVSYEQYF
TRBV4-1	TRBJ2-5	CASSQGGTIKETQYF
TRBV28	TRBJ2-7	CASSAIKVGVYEQYF
TRBV4-3	TRBJ2-1	CASSQGGLVSEQFF
TRBV11-2	TRBJ2-2	CASSFYTGDTGELFF
TRBV5-5	TRBJ2-7	CASSLTGTSGAQQYF
TRBV20-1	TRBJ1-5	CSARASQGHQPQHF
TRBV5-1	TRBJ2-1	CASSGYAGTSGRVNEQFF
TRBV25-1	TRBJ2-1	CASSETSGGAKNEQFF
TRBV14	TRBJ2-1	CASSHRRYNEQFF
TRBV12-3/TRBV12-4	TRBJ2-7	CATGRDSHEQYF
TRBV5-1	TRBJ2-1	CASSLGTSGATRGEQFF
TRBV6-5	TRBJ2-2	CASRLTSGRNTGELFF
TRBV6-6	TRBJ1-6	CASIALQGHSLHF
TRBV5-1	TRBJ2-5	CASSLRSGRQETQYF
TRBV6-2/TRBV6-3	TRBJ2-3	CASKKDGTDTQYF
TRBV4-2	TRBJ2-7	CASSQEGFFGGYEQYF
TRBV5-1	TRBJ2-3	CASSWTGLYTDTQYF
TRBV12-3/TRBV12-4	TRBJ2-1	CASRSEWGSYNEQFF